This T cell receptor beta chain was recorded in a study of shared clonotypes between healthy human individuals. Study conclusions and caveats: Though the depth was large, rarefaction showed that sorted-subset sequencing was incomplete.

Recent acute infections and vaccinations were absent in the healthy HIV-negative adult donors. The V and J ends lost 2 bases and 9 bases respectively, with 21 bases between them. The germline V gene has CDR1 SGHRS and CDR2 YFSETQ. The CDR3 is 16 residues long. This clone occurred a few times. The antigen remains undetermined. Sorted-subset replicate PCRs used approximately 200 ng of genomic DNA. This amount corresponded to 33,000 or so T cell genomes. In the authors' workflow: Filtering was not the same, since immunoSEQ gave junction-only sequences without quality scores. Data came from immunoSEQ multiplex PCR; TCRdb stores just in-frame clones and leaves some out. V and J calls and clone size are given by that table; D and trimming were obtained from the DNA. Seen here are over a million clones, around 74% observed once, and the top ten hold around 1.5%.

The V call is TRBV5-1, the J call TRBJ2-4; tentatively, D is TRBD2 (7 bases). The origin of this receptor is a young man in good health. The sample comprised memory CD4+ T cells sorted from blood. Subset indicated: CD45RA-negative fraction. Written as DNA, the CDR3 is TGCGCCAGCAGCTTATCGGGGGGCTCCCCCGTCCCCATTCAGTACTTC. It specifies CASSLSGGSPVPIQYF. Complete variable domain (other parts from reference TRBV5-1 and TRBJ2-4): KAGVTQTPRYLIKTRGQQVTLSCSPISGHRSVSWYQQTPGQGLQFLFEYFSETQRNKGNFPGRFSGRQFSNSRSEMNVSTLELGDSALYLCASSLSGGSPVPIQYFGAGTRLSVL.